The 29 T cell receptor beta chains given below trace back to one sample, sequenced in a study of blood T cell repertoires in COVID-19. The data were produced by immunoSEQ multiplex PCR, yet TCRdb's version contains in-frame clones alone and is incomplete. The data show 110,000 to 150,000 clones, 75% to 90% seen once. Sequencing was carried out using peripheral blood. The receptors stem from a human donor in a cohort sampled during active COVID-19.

The CDR3 protein is CASSATVGNEKLFF. The CDR3 nucleotides read TGTGCCAGCAGCGCGACAGTTGGTAATGAAAAACTGTTTTTT. V and J are TRBV9 and TRBJ1-4; maybe TRBD1 (5 bases). V lost 3 bases, J lost 4 bases, and 10 bases lay in between. The CDR3 has 14 residues. CDR1 and CDR2 (germline): SGDLS, YYNGEE.

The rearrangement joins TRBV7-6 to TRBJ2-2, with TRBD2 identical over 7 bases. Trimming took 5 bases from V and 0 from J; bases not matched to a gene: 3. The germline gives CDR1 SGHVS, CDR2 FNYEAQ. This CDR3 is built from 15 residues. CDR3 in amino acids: CASSVTSTNTGELFF. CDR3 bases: TGTGCCAGCAGCGTGACTAGCACGAACACCGGGGAGCTGTTTTTT.

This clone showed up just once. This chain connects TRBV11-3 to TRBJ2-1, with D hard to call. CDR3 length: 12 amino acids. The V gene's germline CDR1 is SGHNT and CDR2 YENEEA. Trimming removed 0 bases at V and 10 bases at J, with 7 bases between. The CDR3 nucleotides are TGTGCCAGCAGCTTAGATTATCGGGAGCAGTTCTTC. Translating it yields CASSLDYREQFF.

The CDR3 DNA reads as TGTGCCAGCAGCGTAACGGGAGACTCTGGGGCCAACGTCCTGACTTTC. Translating gives CASSVTGDSGANVLTF. This chain uses TRBV9 with TRBJ2-6; tentatively, D is TRBD2 (6 bases). This CDR3 is built from 16 residues. Germline lookup yields CDR1 SGDLS and CDR2 YYNGEE. Trimming took off 1 base at V and 0 bases at J, with 8 bases between the two ends. The full variable domain, with the rest looked up from reference TRBV9 and TRBJ2-6, is DSGVTQTPKHLITATGQRVTLRCSPRSGDLSVYWYQQSLDQGLQFLIQYYNGEERAKGNILERFSAQQFPDLHSELNLSSLELGDSALYFCASSVTGDSGANVLTFGAGSRLTVL.

The CDR3 loop reads CASSSTRFNEQFF. The CDR3 region has the DNA TGTGCCAGCAGCTCGACAAGATTCAATGAGCAGTTCTTC. The chain carries TRBV11-3 and TRBJ2-1; no clear D gene. The V gene's germline CDR1 is SGHNT and CDR2 YENEEA. Trimming removed 4 bases at V and 6 bases at J, with 10 bases between. The CDR3 length is 13 residues.

CDR3 DNA: TGTGCTAGTGCCTCCAATCCGACGGGGATAGCCAAAAACATTCAGTACTTC. Translating it yields CASASNPTGIAKNIQYF. The V gene is TRBV12-5, the J gene TRBJ2-4; D perhaps matches TRBD2 (5 bases). The CDR3 runs 17 residues. Germline V gives CDR1 LGHNT, CDR2 FRNRAP. Trimming stripped 7 bases from V and 0 bases from J, with 19 bases between.

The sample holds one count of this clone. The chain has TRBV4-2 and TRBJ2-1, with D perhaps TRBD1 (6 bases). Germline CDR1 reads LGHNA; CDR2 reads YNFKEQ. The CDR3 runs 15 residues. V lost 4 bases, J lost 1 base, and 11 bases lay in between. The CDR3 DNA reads TGTGCCAGCAGCCTTTCCAGGGGTTCCTACAATGAGCAGTTCTTC. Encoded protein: CASSLSRGSYNEQFF.

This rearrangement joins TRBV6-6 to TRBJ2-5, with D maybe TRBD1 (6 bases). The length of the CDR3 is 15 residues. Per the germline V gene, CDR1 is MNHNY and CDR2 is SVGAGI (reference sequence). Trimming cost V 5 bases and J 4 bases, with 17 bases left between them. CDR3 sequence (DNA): TGTGCCAGCAGTCCCGGACAGCCGGGCGCAGAGACCCAGTACTTC. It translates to CASSPGQPGAETQYF.

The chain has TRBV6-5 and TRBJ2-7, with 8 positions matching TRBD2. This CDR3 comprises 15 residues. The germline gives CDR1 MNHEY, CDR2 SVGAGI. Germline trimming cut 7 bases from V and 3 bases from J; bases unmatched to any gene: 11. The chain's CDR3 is CASTGSAGVYYEQYV. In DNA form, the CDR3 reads TGTGCCAGCACGGGCTCAGCGGGAGTGTACTACGAGCAGTACGTC.

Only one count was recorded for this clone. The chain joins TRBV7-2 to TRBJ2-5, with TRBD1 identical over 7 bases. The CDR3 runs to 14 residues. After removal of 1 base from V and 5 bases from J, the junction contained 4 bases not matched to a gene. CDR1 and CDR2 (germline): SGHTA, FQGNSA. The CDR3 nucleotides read TGTGCCAGCAGCTTAGACAGGGGCACGGAGACCCAGTACTTC. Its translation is CASSLDRGTETQYF.

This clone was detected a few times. CDR3 sequence (DNA): TGTGCCAGCAGCCCCGGGGGGCTGGGTGAAAAACTGTTTTTT. Amino acid sequence: CASSPGGLGEKLFF. The gene calls are TRBV7-9 and TRBJ1-4, with D perhaps TRBD1 (6 bases). Trimming removed 5 bases at V and 7 bases at J, with 14 bases between. CDR1 and CDR2 (germline): SEHNR, FQNEAQ (reference sequence). The CDR3 consists of 14 residues.

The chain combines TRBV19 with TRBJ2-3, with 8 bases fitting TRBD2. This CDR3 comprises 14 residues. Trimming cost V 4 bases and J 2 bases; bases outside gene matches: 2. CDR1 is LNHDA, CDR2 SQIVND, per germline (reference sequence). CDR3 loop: CASSSGGNTDTQYF. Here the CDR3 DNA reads TGTGCCAGTAGTAGCGGGGGGAACACAGATACGCAGTATTTT.

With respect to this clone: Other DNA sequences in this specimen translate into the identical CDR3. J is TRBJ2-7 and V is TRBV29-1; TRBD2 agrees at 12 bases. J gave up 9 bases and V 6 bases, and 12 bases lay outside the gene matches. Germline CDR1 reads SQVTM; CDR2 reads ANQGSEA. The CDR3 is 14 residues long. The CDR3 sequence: CSVAGLAGKRRQYV. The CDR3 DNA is TGCAGCGTCGCCGGACTAGCGGGAAAACGAAGGCAGTACGTC.

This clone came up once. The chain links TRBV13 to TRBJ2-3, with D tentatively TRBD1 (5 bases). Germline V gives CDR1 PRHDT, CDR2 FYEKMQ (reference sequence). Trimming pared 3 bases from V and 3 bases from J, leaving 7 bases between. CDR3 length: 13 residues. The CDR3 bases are TGTGCCAGCAGCTTTCCAGGGACAGATACGCAGTATTTT. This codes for CASSFPGTDTQYF.

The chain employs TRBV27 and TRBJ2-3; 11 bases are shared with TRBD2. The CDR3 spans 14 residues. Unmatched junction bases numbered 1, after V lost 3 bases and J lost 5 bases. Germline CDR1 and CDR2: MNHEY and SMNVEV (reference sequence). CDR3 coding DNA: TGTGCCAGCAGTTTCCTAGCGGGAGGAGATACGCAGTATTTT. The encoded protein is CASSFLAGGDTQYF.

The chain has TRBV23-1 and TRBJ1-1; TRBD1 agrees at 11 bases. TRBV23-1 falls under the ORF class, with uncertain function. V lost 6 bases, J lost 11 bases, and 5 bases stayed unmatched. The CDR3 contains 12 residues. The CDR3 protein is CASRRDRGYAFF. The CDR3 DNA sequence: TGCGCCAGCAGGCGGGACAGGGGGTATGCTTTCTTT.

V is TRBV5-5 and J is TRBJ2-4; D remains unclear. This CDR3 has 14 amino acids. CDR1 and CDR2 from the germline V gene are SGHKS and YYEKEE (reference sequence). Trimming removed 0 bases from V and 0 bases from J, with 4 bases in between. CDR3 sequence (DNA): TGTGCCAGCAGCTTGGATAGAGCCAAAAACATTCAGTACTTC. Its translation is CASSLDRAKNIQYF.

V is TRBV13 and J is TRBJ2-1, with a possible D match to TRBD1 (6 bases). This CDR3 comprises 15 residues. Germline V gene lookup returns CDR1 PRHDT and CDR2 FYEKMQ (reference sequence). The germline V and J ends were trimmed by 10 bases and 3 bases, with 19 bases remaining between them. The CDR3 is CATRSGGSIYNEQFF. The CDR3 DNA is TGTGCCACCCGGAGTGGGGGCTCCATCTACAATGAGCAGTTCTTC.

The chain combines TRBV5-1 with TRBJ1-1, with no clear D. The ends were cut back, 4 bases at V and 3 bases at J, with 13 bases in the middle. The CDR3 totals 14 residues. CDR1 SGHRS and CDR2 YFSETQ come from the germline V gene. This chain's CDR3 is CASSRGSRDTEAFF. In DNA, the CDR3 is TGCGCCAGCAGCCGGGGATCTCGGGACACTGAAGCTTTCTTT.

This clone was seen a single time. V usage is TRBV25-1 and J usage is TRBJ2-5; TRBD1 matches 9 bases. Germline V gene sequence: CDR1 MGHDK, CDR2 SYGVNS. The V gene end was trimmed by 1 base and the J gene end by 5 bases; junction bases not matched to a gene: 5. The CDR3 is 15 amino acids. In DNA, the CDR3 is TGTGCCAGCAGTGAATTTGGGACAGGGAGGGAGACCCAGTACTTC. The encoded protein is CASSEFGTGRETQYF. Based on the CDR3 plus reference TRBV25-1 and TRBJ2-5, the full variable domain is EADIYQTPRYLVIGTGKKITLECSQTMGHDKMYWYQQDPGMELHLIHYSYGVNSTEKGDLSSESTVSRIRTEHFPLTLESARPSHTSQYLCASSEFGTGRETQYFGPGTRLLVL.

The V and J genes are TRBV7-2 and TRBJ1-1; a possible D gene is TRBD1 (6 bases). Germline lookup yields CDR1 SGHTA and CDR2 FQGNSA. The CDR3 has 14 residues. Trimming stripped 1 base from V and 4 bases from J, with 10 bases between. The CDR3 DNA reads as TGTGCCAGCAGCTTAGTAGACAGGATCACTGAAGCTTTCTTT. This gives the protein CASSLVDRITEAFF.

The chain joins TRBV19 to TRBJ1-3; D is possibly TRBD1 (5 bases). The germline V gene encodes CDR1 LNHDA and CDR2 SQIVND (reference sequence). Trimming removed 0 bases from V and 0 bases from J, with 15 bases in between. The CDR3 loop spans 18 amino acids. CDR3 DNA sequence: TGTGCCAGTAGTATAGATGGGGCGGCCCTTCTCTCTGGAAACACCATATATTTT. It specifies CASSIDGAALLSGNTIYF.

The CDR3 sequence: CASSQDQRPRLRGNEQFF. The CDR3 nucleotides read TGTGCCAGCAGCCAAGATCAGAGACCCAGGTTGAGGGGGAATGAGCAGTTCTTC. The V call is TRBV3-1 (or the pseudogene TRBV3-2), the J call TRBJ2-1; tentatively, D is TRBD1 (6 bases). V lost 0 bases and J lost 7, with 22 bases in between. In germline, CDR1 is LGHDT, CDR2 YNNKEL (reference sequence). This CDR3 region has 18 residues.

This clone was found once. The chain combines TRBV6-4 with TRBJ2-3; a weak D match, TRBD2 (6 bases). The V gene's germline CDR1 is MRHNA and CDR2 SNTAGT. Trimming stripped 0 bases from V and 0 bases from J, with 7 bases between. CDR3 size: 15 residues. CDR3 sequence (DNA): TGTGCCAGCAGTGACTCCGGGGGAAGCACAGATACGCAGTATTTT. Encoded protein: CASSDSGGSTDTQYF.

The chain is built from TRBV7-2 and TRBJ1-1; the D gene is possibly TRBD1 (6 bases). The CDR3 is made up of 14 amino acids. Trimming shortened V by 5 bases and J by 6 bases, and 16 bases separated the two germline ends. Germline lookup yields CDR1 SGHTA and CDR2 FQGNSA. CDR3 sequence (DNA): TGTGCCAGCAGCGCCGTTAGGACAGCCGCTGAAGCTTTCTTT. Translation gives CASSAVRTAAEAFF.

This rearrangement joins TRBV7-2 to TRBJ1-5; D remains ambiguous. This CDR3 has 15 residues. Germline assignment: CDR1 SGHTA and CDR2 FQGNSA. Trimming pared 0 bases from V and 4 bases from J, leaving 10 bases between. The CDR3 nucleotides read TGTGCCAGCAGCTTAGCGGGAGGGAAGAATCAGCCCCAGCATTTT. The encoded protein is CASSLAGGKNQPQHF.

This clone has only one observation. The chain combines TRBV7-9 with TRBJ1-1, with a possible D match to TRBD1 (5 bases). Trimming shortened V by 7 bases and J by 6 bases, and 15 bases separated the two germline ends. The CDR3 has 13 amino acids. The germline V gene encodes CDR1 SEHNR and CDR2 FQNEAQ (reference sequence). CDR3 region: CASKAGLSPEAFF. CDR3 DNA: TGTGCCAGCAAAGCAGGGTTGAGCCCTGAAGCTTTCTTT.

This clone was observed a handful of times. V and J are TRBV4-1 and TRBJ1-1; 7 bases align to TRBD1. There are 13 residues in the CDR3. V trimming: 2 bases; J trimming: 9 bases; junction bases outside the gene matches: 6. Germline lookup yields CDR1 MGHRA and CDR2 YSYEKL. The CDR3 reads CASSQRGQVKAFF. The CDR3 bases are TGCGCCAGCAGCCAACGAGGACAGGTTAAAGCTTTCTTT.

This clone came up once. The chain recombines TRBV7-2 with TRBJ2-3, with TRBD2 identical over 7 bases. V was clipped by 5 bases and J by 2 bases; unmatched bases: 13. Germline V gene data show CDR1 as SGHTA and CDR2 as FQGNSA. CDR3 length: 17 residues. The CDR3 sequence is CASSPLSSGASTDTQYF. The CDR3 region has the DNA TGTGCCAGCAGCCCCCTGAGCAGCGGGGCCTCCACAGATACGCAGTATTTT.